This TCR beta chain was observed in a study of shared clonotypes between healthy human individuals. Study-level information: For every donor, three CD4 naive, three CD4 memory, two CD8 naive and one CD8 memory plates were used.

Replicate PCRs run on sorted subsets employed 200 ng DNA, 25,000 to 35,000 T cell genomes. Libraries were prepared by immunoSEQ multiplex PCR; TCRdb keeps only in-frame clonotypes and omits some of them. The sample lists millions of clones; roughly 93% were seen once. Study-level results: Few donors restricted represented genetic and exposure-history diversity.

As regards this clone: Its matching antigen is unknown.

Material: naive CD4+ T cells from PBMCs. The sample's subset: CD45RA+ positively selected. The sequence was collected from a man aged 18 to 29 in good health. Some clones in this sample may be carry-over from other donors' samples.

The CDR3, as DNA: TGTGCCAGCAGCCCACCCCCCCCCGGGGAGCTGTTTTTT. It encodes CASSPPPPGELFF. V is TRBV9 and J is TRBJ2-2; D is ambiguous. Per germline, CDR1 SGDLS and CDR2 YYNGEE. The length of the CDR3 is 13 residues. Trimming took off 4 bases at V and 6 bases at J, with 10 bases between the two ends. Full variable domain (outside the CDR3, taken from reference TRBV9 and TRBJ2-2): DSGVTQTPKHLITATGQRVTLRCSPRSGDLSVYWYQQSLDQGLQFLIQYYNGEERAKGNILERFSAQQFPDLHSELNLSSLELGDSALYFCASSPPPPGELFFGEGSRLTVL.